A single sample is the source of the 15 T cell receptor beta chains below, sequenced in a study of CD8 T cells in ankylosing spondylitis. Findings and caveats of the study: Made up of under ten highly homologous variants, a TCR beta motif appeared characteristic of ankylosing spondylitis blood.

Their antigens remain unidentified. Each CDR3 protein is one row after TCRdb ran MiXCR on the 5' RACE reads. This table holds more than 650,000 distinct CDR3 sequences, 12% found once. What was sequenced was blood, either unsorted or a sorted T cell fraction (not recorded which). The source of these receptors is a male donor with ankylosing spondylitis.

This clonotype has at least ten counts. The chain is built from TRBV5-1 and TRBJ1-2; the D gene is possibly TRBD1 (6 bases). The V end was cut by 1 base, the J end by 0 bases, with 7 bases between. The germline V gene has CDR1 SGHRS and CDR2 YFSETQ. CDR3 size: 14 residues. The CDR3, as DNA: TGCGCCAGCAGCTTGAGACAGGCTAACTATGGCTACACCTTC. This sequence encodes CASSLRQANYGYTF. The variable domain in full, with the rest retrieved from reference TRBV5-1 and TRBJ1-2, is KAGVTQTPRYLIKTRGQQVTLSCSPISGHRSVSWYQQTPGQGLQFLFEYFSETQRNKGNFPGRFSGRQFSNSRSEMNVSTLELGDSALYLCASSLRQANYGYTFGSGTRLTVV.

The chain carries TRBV20-1 and TRBJ2-7, with TRBD1 matching over 8 bases. Germline assignment: CDR1 DFQATT and CDR2 SNEGSKA (reference sequence). V lost 6 bases to trimming and J lost 4 bases; unmatched junction nucleotides: 11. CDR3 length equals 14 residues. CDR3 in DNA: TGCAGTGCGCTGACAGGGGACGAAACATACGAGCAGTACTTC. Protein product: CSALTGDETYEQYF.

The V and J genes are TRBV4-2 and TRBJ2-1; the match to TRBD2 covers 9 bases. CDR1 is LGHNA and CDR2 is YNFKEQ in the germline V gene. The CDR3 is 16 residues long. The ends lost 1 base at V and 2 bases at J; junction bases unmatched: 3. CDR3 DNA: TGTGCCAGCAGCCAAGGGTCTAGCGGGGCCTACAATGAGCAGTTCTTC. Its translation is CASSQGSSGAYNEQFF.

The gene calls are TRBV29-1 and TRBJ2-1, with TRBD2 matching over 7 bases. CDR3 length equals 15 residues. The germline CDR1 and CDR2 sequences are SQVTM and ANQGSEA. Trimming took 4 bases from V and 4 from J; bases not matched to a gene: 10. The chain's CDR3 is CSVVENGRLYNEQFF. The CDR3 DNA reads TGCAGCGTTGTAGAAAACGGGAGGCTTTACAATGAGCAGTTCTTC.

This clonotype was recorded many times. This sequence joins TRBV12-3 or TRBV12-4 and TRBJ2-3, with D hard to call. V was cut by 7 bases and J by 6 bases, with 11 bases left in between. The CDR3 spans 12 residues. The CDR3 is CASNPTRDTQYF. The DNA for the CDR3 is TGTGCCAGCAACCCTACACGGGATACGCAGTATTTT.

The sample holds many counts of this clonotype. The chain couples TRBV25-1 to TRBJ2-7; no reliable D call. The V end was cut by 10 bases, the J end by 3 bases, with 10 bases between. The CDR3 has 11 amino acids. The germline V gene encodes CDR1 MGHDK and CDR2 SYGVNS. CDR3 residues: CATSLGYEQYF. CDR3 bases: TGTGCCACTTCGTTGGGCTACGAGCAGTACTTC.

This chain uses TRBV15 with TRBJ2-3, with D uncertain. Trimming took 3 bases from V and 2 from J, leaving 9 bases between them. This CDR3 is 14 amino acids long. Germline CDR1 and CDR2: LNHNV and YYDKDF (reference sequence). CDR3 bases: TGTGCCACCAGCAGGGGAAACCCCACAGATACGCAGTATTTT. It codes for CATSRGNPTDTQYF.

The chain carries TRBV20-1 and TRBJ2-5, with TRBD1 matching 10 bases. The germline V gene encodes CDR1 DFQATT and CDR2 SNEGSKA (reference sequence). Losses at the gene ends were 6 bases for V and 1 base for J; bases not matched to a gene: 11. This CDR3 is built from 16 residues. CDR3 coding DNA: TGCAGTGCACAAACCGGGACAGGGGCATTCCAAGAGACCCAGTACTTC. Translation gives CSAQTGTGAFQETQYF.

The gene calls are TRBV20-1 and TRBJ2-7; D unresolved. CDR3 length: 13 residues. The V gene lost 1 base and the J gene lost 6 bases, with 13 bases spanning the gap. The V gene's germline CDR1 is DFQATT and CDR2 SNEGSKA (reference sequence). CDR3 DNA sequence: TGCAGTGCTAGAGTCTCCTACGGGTTCGAGCAGTACTTC. Its translation: CSARVSYGFEQYF.

This clonotype was counted at least ten times. The rearrangement uses TRBV5-1 and TRBJ2-1, with 9 bases identical to TRBD2. Germline CDR1 SGHRS, CDR2 YFSETQ. The CDR3 runs to 15 residues. The V gene end was trimmed by 2 bases and the J gene end by 4 bases; junction bases not matched to a gene: 4. CDR3 in DNA: TGCGCCAGCAGCTTTAGCGGGGGCTTGTACAATGAGCAGTTCTTC. It is translated as CASSFSGGLYNEQFF.

The rearrangement joins TRBV11-1 to TRBJ2-7; D is perhaps TRBD1 (5 bases). Trimming left V 5 bases short and J 1 base short, with 15 bases between. This CDR3 has 15 residues. Germline loops: CDR1 SGHAT, CDR2 FQDESV (reference sequence). The CDR3 loop reads CASSLVGPGSYEQYF. CDR3 in DNA: TGTGCCAGCAGCCTGGTTGGGCCAGGGTCCTACGAGCAGTACTTC.

The chain couples TRBV12-3 or TRBV12-4 to TRBJ1-1; no reliable D call. Trimming pared 6 bases from V and 1 base from J, leaving 9 bases between. The CDR3 has 13 amino acids. The CDR3 bases are TGTGCCAGCAGCTCTAGCAAGAACACTGAAGCTTTCTTT. This gives the protein CASSSSKNTEAFF.

This clonotype showed up many times. J is TRBJ2-5 and V is TRBV29-1, with a weak D call TRBD1 (5 bases). In germline, CDR1 is SQVTM, CDR2 ANQGSEA. The V end was cut by 7 bases, the J end by 3 bases, with 12 bases between. The CDR3 has 12 amino acids. CDR3 in amino acids: CSADPGKETQYF. The CDR3, as DNA: TGCAGCGCCGACCCAGGGAAAGAGACCCAGTACTTC.

This clonotype was seen at least ten times. The CDR3 carries no conserved terminal phenylalanine or tryptophan, so it likely arises from a read error. No DNA is shown, since the ends of the CDR3 on it are uncertain; the CDR3 is the one TCRdb lists. This sequence joins TRBV20-1 and TRBJ1-1. The germline CDR1 and CDR2 sequences are DFQATT and SNEGSKA (reference sequence). The CDR3 is 9 amino acids in total, end residues counted. CDR3 residues: CSARTGRLV.

This clonotype was recorded a few times. V usage is TRBV20-1 and J usage is TRBJ1-2; no clear D gene. V gave up 7 bases and J gave up 3 bases, with 15 bases separating them. The CDR3 consists of 13 residues. Germline V gene lookup returns CDR1 DFQATT and CDR2 SNEGSKA (reference sequence). CDR3 amino acids: CSVRRGFDYGYTF. The CDR3 region has the DNA TGCAGTGTACGTAGAGGGTTTGACTATGGCTACACCTTC.